The rows below give T cell receptor beta chains drawn from one sample of a study of T cells in Graves' hyperthyroidism and ophthalmopathy. Each CDR3 protein gets one entry after TCRdb re-called the multiplex PCR reads with MiXCR. The data show 270,000 or so distinct CDR3 sequences, roughly 15% seen once. Sequencing was carried out using blood. The receptors stem from a woman aged 50 to 60 with Graves' hyperthyroidism that later progressed to Graves' ophthalmopathy. Both conserved end residues are part of each CDR3. D genes are given only for firm matches. Clone size appears in some rows only: once, few, many, or a class for an expanded clone.

D gene,J gene,clone size,V gene,CDR3 protein,CDR3 DNA
TRBD2,TRBJ2-1,many,TRBV20-1,CSARAGAGGSHNEQFF,TGCAGTGCTAGAGCGGGCGCGGGAGGAAGTCACAATGAGCAGTTCTTC
-,TRBJ2-7,many,TRBV2,CASSYPRTSYEQYF,TGTGCCAGCAGTTACCCCCGGACCTCCTACGAGCAGTACTTC
-,TRBJ1-1,-,TRBV19,CASSIDKGHGLAEAFF,TGTGCCAGTAGTATAGATAAGGGACATGGTTTGGCTGAAGCTTTCTTT
-,TRBJ1-1,few,TRBV20-1,CSARGGDGTEAFF,TGCAGTGCCCGCGGGGGCGATGGCACTGAAGCTTTCTTT
-,TRBJ2-7,many,TRBV20-1,CSPIQAYEQYF,TGCAGCCCTATTCAGGCCTACGAGCAGTACTTC
TRBD2,TRBJ2-5,few,TRBV20-1,CSARSLAGVAQEAQYF,TGCAGTGCTAGAAGTCTAGCGGGAGTCGCCCAAGAGGCCCAGTACTTC
-,TRBJ1-1,many,TRBV18,CASSPPGYEAFF,TGTGCCAGCTCACCCCCGGGGTATGAAGCTTTCTTT
-,TRBJ1-2,-,TRBV20-1,CSAPRTGGIGDGYTF,TGCAGTGCTCCCCGTACGGGAGGAATTGGAGATGGCTACACCTTC
TRBD1,TRBJ1-1,few,TRBV20-1,CSATRGTGNTEAFF,TGCAGTGCTACCAGGGGGACAGGGAACACTGAAGCTTTCTTT
-,TRBJ1-5,many,TRBV18,CASSPQSFMQPQHF,TGTGCCAGCTCACCACAATCTTTCATGCAGCCCCAGCATTTT
TRBD1,TRBJ2-1,many,TRBV27,CASSTRDRGRGYNEQFF,TGTGCCAGCAGTACCCGGGACAGGGGGAGAGGTTACAATGAGCAGTTCTTC
-,TRBJ2-7,many,TRBV12-3/TRBV12-4,CASSLRAGLSYEQYF,TGTGCCAGCAGTTTACGAGCGGGCCTCTCCTACGAGCAGTACTTC
TRBD2,TRBJ2-3,once,TRBV11-3,CASSLGSAGGLTDTQYF,TGTGCCAGCAGCTTAGGATCGGCGGGGGGCCTCACAGATACGCAGTATTTT